The TCR beta chain described here comes from a study of blood T cell repertoires in COVID-19. V lost 5 bases and J lost 3; bases outside the gene matches: 5. The V gene's germline CDR1 is SGHVS and CDR2 FNYEAQ. CDR3 size: 16 residues. Some clones are missing from TCRdb's copy, which holds only in-frame ones; the method was immunoSEQ multiplex PCR. Of around 250,000 clones in the sample, about 83% are singletons; the top ten hold 4.5% to 6.5%. The receptor was derived from a man older than 75 with acute or convalescent COVID-19. Sequencing was carried out using peripheral blood. This chain joins TRBV7-6 and TRBJ2-2; 11 bases line up with TRBD2. CDR3 residues: CASSHGTSGDTGELFF. Written as DNA, the CDR3 is TGTGCCAGCAGCCACGGGACTAGCGGAGACACCGGGGAGCTGTTTTTT.